This passage covers 31 T cell receptor beta chains from one sample sequenced in a study of blood T cell repertoires in COVID-19. Assay: immunoSEQ multiplex PCR; the TCRdb copy retains only in-frame clones and omits some. The sample has 410,000 or so clones; about 88% are singletons. Sequencing input: peripheral blood. These receptors all stem from a middle-aged woman with COVID-19, enrolled during active disease.

This clone was seen once. The rearrangement joins TRBV9 to TRBJ2-2, with 12 bases matching TRBD2. This CDR3 contains 17 residues. Germline loops: CDR1 SGDLS, CDR2 YYNGEE. V trimming: 4 bases; J trimming: 2 bases; junction bases outside the gene matches: 6. The DNA of the CDR3 is TGTGCCAGCAGCCCACGGGGACTAGCGGGTAACACCGGGGAGCTGTTTTTT. Translating gives CASSPRGLAGNTGELFF.

The gene calls are TRBV6-6 and TRBJ2-7; 8 bases line up with TRBD2. The CDR3 spans 13 residues. Germline-derived CDR1 and CDR2 are MNHNY and SVGAGI (reference sequence). V dropped 2 bases and J dropped 6; count of bases not matched to a gene: 3. The CDR3 sequence is CASSYREGGEQYF. CDR3 nucleotides: TGTGCCAGCAGTTACCGGGAGGGGGGCGAGCAGTACTTC.

The V and J genes are TRBV29-1 and TRBJ2-3; no firm D call. Germline CDR1 is SQVTM and CDR2 is ANQGSEA. CDR3 length equals 11 residues. V lost 2 bases to trimming and J lost 8 bases, with 8 bases between them. In DNA, the CDR3 is TGCAGCGTTGAACCTCCAGTTACGCAGTATTTT. This gives the protein CSVEPPVTQYF.

The rearrangement uses TRBV5-1 and TRBJ2-7; 9 nucleotides line up with TRBD1. Germline V gene sequence: CDR1 SGHRS, CDR2 YFSETQ. The V and J ends lost 1 base and 3 bases, in that order; junction bases with no gene match: 5. The CDR3 length is 15 residues. CDR3 in DNA: TGCGCCAGCAGCTTGACAGGGGGCGGAGGCTACGAGCAGTACTTC. Translating it yields CASSLTGGGGYEQYF.

V usage is TRBV10-3 and J usage is TRBJ2-1; 9 bases are a match to TRBD2. Germline V gene lookup returns CDR1 ENHRY and CDR2 SYGVKD. The CDR3 is 14 amino acids. V lost 7 bases, J lost 8 bases, and 9 bases stayed unmatched. The CDR3 sequence is CAIKTGLAPHEQFF. The CDR3 DNA reads TGTGCCATCAAAACGGGACTAGCTCCCCATGAGCAGTTCTTC.

J is TRBJ2-6 and V is TRBV28, with TRBD1 identical over 7 bases. V gave up 6 bases and J gave up 0 bases; unmatched junction bases: 5. Germline CDR1 MDHEN, CDR2 SYDVKM. The CDR3 contains 16 residues. The CDR3 nucleotides are TGTGCCAGCAGCCACGGGACAGTCTCTGGGGCCAACGTCCTGACTTTC. It codes for CASSHGTVSGANVLTF.

DNA of the CDR3: TGTGCCAGCAGCTCCCAACAGGGCGCAGATACGCAGTATTTT. It codes for CASSSQQGADTQYF. The J gene is TRBJ2-3, the V gene TRBV11-1; D is possibly TRBD1 (6 bases). V dropped 4 bases and J dropped 4 bases, with 12 bases sitting between them. Germline V CDR1 and CDR2: SGHAT, FQDESV (reference sequence). The CDR3 consists of 14 residues.

This sequence joins TRBV5-1 and TRBJ1-1; possibly TRBD1 for D (5 bases). V was trimmed by 0 bases and J by 3 bases, leaving 18 bases between them. CDR1 and CDR2 (germline): SGHRS, YFSETQ. The CDR3 has 17 amino acids. The CDR3 region has the DNA TGCGCCAGCAGCTTGGGAGCGGGCAGGGACGTCCACACTGAAGCTTTCTTT. Encoded protein: CASSLGAGRDVHTEAFF. The full variable domain, with the rest looked up from reference TRBV5-1 and TRBJ1-1, is KAGVTQTPRYLIKTRGQQVTLSCSPISGHRSVSWYQQTPGQGLQFLFEYFSETQRNKGNFPGRFSGRQFSNSRSEMNVSTLELGDSALYLCASSLGAGRDVHTEAFFGQGTRLTVV.

The V call is TRBV11-3, the J call TRBJ2-5; 7 nucleotides match TRBD1. The ends lost 3 bases at V and 5 bases at J; junction bases unmatched: 6. The V gene's germline CDR1 is SGHNT and CDR2 YENEEA. This CDR3 is built from 14 residues. CDR3 in DNA: TGTGCCAGCAGCTTGTACCGGGACAGTGAGACCCAGTACTTC. Its translation: CASSLYRDSETQYF.

This sequence joins TRBV24-1 and TRBJ2-7, with D maybe TRBD2 (6 bases). Between the trimmed V and J ends, which lost 4 bases and 6 bases, there was a span of 24 bases. Germline-derived CDR1 and CDR2 are KGHDR and SFDVKD. This CDR3 has 17 amino acids. Here the CDR3 reads CATSDARRGLALREQYF. DNA of the CDR3: TGTGCCACCAGTGACGCCCGTAGGGGACTTGCCTTGCGCGAGCAGTACTTC.

The chain recombines TRBV6-2 or TRBV6-3 with TRBJ1-1; D possibly corresponds to TRBD1 (6 bases). This CDR3 comprises 15 residues. The V gene's germline CDR1 is MNHEY and CDR2 SVGEGT. V was trimmed by 5 bases and J by 7 bases, leaving 20 bases between them. The CDR3 region has the DNA TGTGCCAGCAGTGCCCCATGCCCGGGACACTGTGAAGCTTTCTTT. The encoded protein is CASSAPCPGHCEAFF.

This rearrangement joins TRBV6-4 to TRBJ1-3; D gene unclear. Between the trimmed V and J ends, which lost 2 bases and 0 bases, there was a span of 8 bases. Germline CDR1 and CDR2: MRHNA and SNTAGT. This CDR3 is built from 15 residues. The CDR3 DNA is TGTGCCAGCAGTGACCGCAGGTCCTCTGGAAACACCATATATTTT. Protein: CASSDRRSSGNTIYF.

This clone has more than one count but fewer than ten. The chain employs TRBV10-2 and TRBJ1-5; 8 bases agree with TRBD1. Germline CDR1 WSHSY, CDR2 SAAADI. The CDR3 loop spans 18 amino acids. J lost 2 bases, V lost 0 bases, and 9 bases had no gene match. The CDR3 sequence: CASSESVQGAVGNQPQHF. The CDR3 DNA is TGCGCCAGCAGTGAGTCGGTTCAGGGGGCCGTAGGCAATCAGCCCCAGCATTTT.

The rearrangement links TRBV3-1 (or the pseudogene TRBV3-2) to TRBJ1-5; D unclear. This CDR3 comprises 13 residues. V was clipped by 8 bases and J by 0 bases, with 8 bases between them. Germline lookup yields CDR1 LGHDT and CDR2 YNNKEL (reference sequence). For the CDR3, the DNA is TGTGCCAGCTCTCTCTATAGCAATCAGCCCCAGCATTTT. This translates into CASSLYSNQPQHF.

This rearrangement joins TRBV5-1 to TRBJ2-3; TRBD2 matches at 8 bases. After removal of 2 bases from V and 2 bases from J, the junction contained 7 bases not matched to a gene. CDR1 SGHRS and CDR2 YFSETQ come from the germline V gene. The CDR3 has 16 residues. The CDR3 bases are TGCGCCAGCAGCTTTAGGGTAGCGGGGCCCACAGATACGCAGTATTTT. Amino acid sequence: CASSFRVAGPTDTQYF.

This chain links TRBV20-1 with TRBJ1-1, with D unresolved. Between the trimmed V and J ends, which lost 6 bases and 3 bases, there was a span of 8 bases. The length of the CDR3 is 11 residues. From germline, CDR1 is DFQATT and CDR2 SNEGSKA (reference sequence). The CDR3 sequence: CSAAPYTEAFF. For the CDR3, the DNA is TGCAGTGCGGCCCCCTACACTGAAGCTTTCTTT.

The rearrangement uses TRBV3-1 (or the pseudogene TRBV3-2) and TRBJ2-5, with 8 bases matching TRBD1. The CDR3 runs to 16 residues. From germline, CDR1 is LGHDT and CDR2 YNNKEL (reference sequence). The junction had 8 bases not matched to a gene; V was cut back by 3 bases and J by 2 bases. CDR3 nucleotides: TGTGCCAGCAGCCACCGGACAGGGAAGGGTCAAGAGACCCAGTACTTC. The encoded protein is CASSHRTGKGQETQYF.

V is TRBV12-3 or TRBV12-4 and J is TRBJ1-2; D not certain. This CDR3 contains 11 residues. Trimming stripped 5 bases from V and 8 bases from J, with 9 bases between. CDR3: CASSATDGYTF. For the CDR3, the DNA is TGTGCCAGCAGTGCTACAGACGGCTACACCTTC.

The chain has TRBV7-6 and TRBJ2-7; 9 bases match TRBD2. With 4 bases clipped from V and 1 base from J, the junction kept 8 bases outside the gene matches. The CDR3 sequence is 16 residues long. Germline values: CDR1 SGHVS, CDR2 FNYEAQ. CDR3 DNA sequence: TGTGCCAGCAGCTCAATCCCGCTAGCGGGGTCCTACGAGCAGTACTTC. This codes for CASSSIPLAGSYEQYF.

The chain carries TRBV27 and TRBJ1-4, with D maybe TRBD1 (6 bases). The CDR3 is 15 residues long. V was trimmed by 3 bases and J by 0 bases, leaving 8 bases between them. Germline V lookup: CDR1 MNHEY, CDR2 SMNVEV (reference sequence). In nucleotides, the CDR3 is TGTGCCAGCAGTTTTGACAGGACAACTAATGAAAAACTGTTTTTT. Translation: CASSFDRTTNEKLFF.

This chain uses TRBV6-2 or TRBV6-3 with TRBJ1-2; TRBD1 matches at 7 bases. The junction had 6 bases not matched to a gene; V was cut back by 5 bases and J by 3 bases. Germline CDR1 and CDR2: MNHEY and SVGEGT. The CDR3 extends over 14 amino acids. Here the CDR3 reads CASSVGQGDYGYTF. CDR3 nucleotide sequence: TGTGCCAGCAGTGTCGGCCAGGGGGACTATGGCTACACCTTC.

This clone has a single count. The chain is built from TRBV7-9 and TRBJ2-7, with TRBD1 matching 10 bases. J lost 3 bases, V lost 5 bases, and 13 bases had no gene match. Germline V gene sequence: CDR1 SEHNR, CDR2 FQNEAQ (reference sequence). The CDR3 totals 17 residues. The CDR3: CASSTTSGTGANYEQYF. The DNA for the CDR3 is TGTGCCAGCAGCACAACCTCCGGGACAGGGGCAAACTACGAGCAGTACTTC.

The rearrangement joins TRBV6-6 to TRBJ2-7; weak D call: TRBD1 (6 bases). Germline V gene sequence: CDR1 MNHNY, CDR2 SVGAGI (reference sequence). Trimming pared 8 bases from V and 0 bases from J, leaving 11 bases between. The CDR3 is made up of 13 amino acids. The CDR3 DNA sequence: TGTGCCAGCTACAGGGCGAGCTCCTACGAGCAGTACTTC. Protein product: CASYRASSYEQYF.

The J gene is TRBJ2-7, the V gene TRBV12-3 or TRBV12-4; D is undetermined. V was pared by 3 bases and J by 5 bases, with 8 bases between. The CDR3 extends over 12 amino acids. CDR3 DNA: TGTGCCAGCAGTTTGGGCAACCACGAGCAGTACTTC. As protein: CASSLGNHEQYF.

The chain employs TRBV9 and TRBJ1-2; D is uncertain. In germline, CDR1 is SGDLS, CDR2 YYNGEE. Between the trimmed V and J ends, which lost 4 bases and 0 bases, there was a span of 10 bases. This CDR3 region has 14 residues. The CDR3 sequence: CASSPTTPNYGYTF. The CDR3 nucleotides read TGTGCCAGCAGCCCTACCACTCCTAACTATGGCTACACCTTC.

The CDR3 is CASTPRGTGANVLTF. CDR3 in DNA: TGTGCCAGCACCCCGCGGGGTACAGGGGCCAACGTCCTGACTTTC. The rearrangement links TRBV28 to TRBJ2-6; maybe TRBD2 (6 bases). The ends were cut back, 7 bases at V and 4 bases at J, with 14 bases in the middle. There are 15 residues in the CDR3. The V gene's germline CDR1 is MDHEN and CDR2 SYDVKM.

The CDR3 DNA is TGTGCCAGCAGCCTTGACAGGGGCGTAGAACAGTACTTC. Protein sequence: CASSLDRGVEQYF. V gene TRBV2 combines with J gene TRBJ2-7, with TRBD1 matching 8 bases. The CDR3 contains 13 residues. Germline V gene sequence: CDR1 SNHLY, CDR2 FYNNEI. V shed 6 bases and J 10 bases; nucleotides not matched to a gene: 11.

This chain uses TRBV9 with TRBJ1-1; maybe TRBD1 (5 bases). The germline gives CDR1 SGDLS, CDR2 YYNGEE. This CDR3 is 14 amino acids long. V was pared by 0 bases and J by 5 bases, with 11 bases between. CDR3 sequence reads: CASSVDVGLTEAFF. The CDR3 DNA sequence: TGTGCCAGCAGCGTAGATGTGGGACTTACTGAAGCTTTCTTT.

The gene calls are TRBV29-1 and TRBJ1-2, with a possible D match to TRBD1 (5 bases). The length of the CDR3 is 11 residues. Looked up from germline, CDR1 is SQVTM and CDR2 is ANQGSEA. Trimming took 5 bases from V and 7 from J, leaving 11 bases between them. CDR3 residues: CSVLQGSGYTF. In nucleotides, the CDR3 is TGCAGCGTTCTCCAGGGCAGTGGCTACACCTTC. Supplemented by reference TRBV29-1 and TRBJ1-2, the full variable domain reads SAVISQKPSRDICQRGTSLTIQCQVDSQVTMMFWYRQQPGQSLTLIATANQGSEATYESGFVIDKFPISRPNLTFSTLTVSNMSPEDSSIYLCSVLQGSGYTFGSGTRLTVV.

V usage is TRBV6-5 and J usage is TRBJ1-5, with no clear D. The CDR3 runs to 13 residues. Trimming left V 5 bases short and J 1 base short, with 6 bases between. Germline lookup yields CDR1 MNHEY and CDR2 SVGAGI. In DNA, the CDR3 is TGTGCCAGCAGTATGACAAGCAATCAGCCCCAGCATTTT. This gives the protein CASSMTSNQPQHF.

The V call is TRBV28, the J call TRBJ2-5; 10 bases agree with TRBD2. The germline V gene encodes CDR1 MDHEN and CDR2 SYDVKM. V lost 5 bases and J lost 5; bases outside the gene matches: 14. The CDR3 has 17 residues. The CDR3 DNA sequence: TGTGCCAGCAGTAGGCTAGCGGGAGAAGTGTTTACGGAGACCCAGTACTTC. This gives the protein CASSRLAGEVFTETQYF.